This T cell receptor (beta chain) is drawn from a study of T cell responses to AZD1222 COVID-19 vaccine. The wider study: Pooled together were second doses at about 4 or about 12 weeks. Overall study findings and caveats: Only a handful of people who got AZD1222 tested seropositive at baseline. After two AZD1222 doses, spike-specific TCR breadth and depth rose versus day 0. Mapped onto spike, vaccine-associated CD4 TCRs spanned it and were dominant at 160-218 and 743-854.

Of note for this clone: Its target is not known.

The CDR3 has 17 residues. TCRdb keeps only in-frame clones here, not all; method: immunoSEQ multiplex PCR. The table has about 130,000 clones, just over 85% seen once. The sequencing used peripheral blood, collected on day 0 of AZD1222 vaccination. The J gene is TRBJ1-2, the V gene TRBV21-1. TRBV21-1 is noted as a pseudogene. This receptor was identified in an adult in good health. As DNA, the CDR3 is TGTGCCAGCAGCAAAGAAAAAAGGGCGATCCCTCCTTATGGCTACACCTTC. It encodes CASSKEKRAIPPYGYTF.